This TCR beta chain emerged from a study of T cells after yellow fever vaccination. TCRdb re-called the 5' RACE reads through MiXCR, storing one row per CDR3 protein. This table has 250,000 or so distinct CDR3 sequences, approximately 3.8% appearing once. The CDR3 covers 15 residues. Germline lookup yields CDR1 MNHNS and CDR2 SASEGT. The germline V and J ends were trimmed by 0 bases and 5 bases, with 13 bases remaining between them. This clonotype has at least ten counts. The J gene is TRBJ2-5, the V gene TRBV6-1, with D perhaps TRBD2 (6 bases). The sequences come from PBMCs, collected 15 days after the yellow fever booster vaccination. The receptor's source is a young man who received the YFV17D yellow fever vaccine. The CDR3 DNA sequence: TGTGCCAGCAGTGAAGCGGATGGGGAGGTGGAGACCCAGTACTTC. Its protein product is CASSEADGEVETQYF.